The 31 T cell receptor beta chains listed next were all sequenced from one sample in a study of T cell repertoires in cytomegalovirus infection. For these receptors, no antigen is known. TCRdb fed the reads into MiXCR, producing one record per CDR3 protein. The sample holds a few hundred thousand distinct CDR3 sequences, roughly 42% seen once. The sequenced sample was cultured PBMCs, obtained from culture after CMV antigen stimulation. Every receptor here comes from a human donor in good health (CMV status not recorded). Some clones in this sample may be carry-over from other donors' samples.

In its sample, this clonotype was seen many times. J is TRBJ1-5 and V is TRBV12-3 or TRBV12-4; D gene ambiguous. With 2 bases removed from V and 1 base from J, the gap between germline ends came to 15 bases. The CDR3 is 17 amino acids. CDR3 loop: CASSLKVMGKSNQPQHF. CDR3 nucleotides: TGTGCCAGCAGTTTAAAGGTAATGGGGAAGAGCAATCAGCCCCAGCATTTT.

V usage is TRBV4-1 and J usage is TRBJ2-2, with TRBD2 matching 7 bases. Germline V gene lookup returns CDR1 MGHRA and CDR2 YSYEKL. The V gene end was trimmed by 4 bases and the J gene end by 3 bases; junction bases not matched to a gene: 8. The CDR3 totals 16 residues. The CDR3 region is CASSRWEGSDTGELFF. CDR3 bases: TGCGCCAGCAGCCGCTGGGAGGGTTCGGACACCGGGGAGCTGTTTTTT.

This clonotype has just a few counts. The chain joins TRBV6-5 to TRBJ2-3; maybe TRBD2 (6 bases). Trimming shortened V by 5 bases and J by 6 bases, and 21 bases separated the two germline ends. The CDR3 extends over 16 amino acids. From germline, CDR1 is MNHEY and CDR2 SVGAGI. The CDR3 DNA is TGTGCCAGCAGTCCAGCAGGGCGGGGTGGTGTGGATACGCAGTATTTT. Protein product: CASSPAGRGGVDTQYF.

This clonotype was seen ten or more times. The CDR3 protein is CASSLALGLAGGPNGELFF. Written as DNA, the CDR3 is TGTGCCAGCAGCTTAGCTTTGGGACTAGCGGGGGGGCCCAACGGGGAGCTGTTTTTT. The gene calls are TRBV7-2 and TRBJ2-2, with 16 bases that match TRBD2. The J segment lost 7 bases and the V segment lost 0 bases, leaving 8 bases of the junction unmatched. The CDR3 sequence is 19 residues long. Germline CDR1 is SGHTA and CDR2 is FQGNSA.

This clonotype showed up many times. CDR3 region: CASSSRGAARTDTQYF. CDR3 nucleotide sequence: TGTGCCAGCAGCTCCCGAGGAGCGGCCCGCACAGATACGCAGTATTTT. The chain is built from TRBV7-2 and TRBJ2-3; weak D call: TRBD2 (5 bases). The CDR3 runs to 16 residues. Germline-derived CDR1 and CDR2 are SGHTA and FQGNSA. The V and J ends lost 4 bases and 1 base respectively, with 15 bases between them.

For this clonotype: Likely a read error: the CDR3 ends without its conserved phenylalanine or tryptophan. The chain's CDR3 is CASSAGTGMSPLHL. CDR3 coding DNA: TGTGCCAGCAGCGCCGGGACAGGCATGTCACCCCTCCACTTA. The rearrangement links TRBV7-2 to TRBJ1-6; 8 bases are shared with TRBD1. Trimming took 5 bases from V and 10 from J; bases not matched to a gene: 7. The CDR3 spans 14 residues. Germline V gives CDR1 SGHTA, CDR2 FQGNSA.

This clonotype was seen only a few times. CDR3 in amino acids: CASSSNRGVETQYF. The CDR3 region has the DNA TGTGCCAGCAGCTCCAACCGGGGTGTAGAGACCCAGTACTTC. The V gene is TRBV7-2, the J gene TRBJ2-5; tentatively, D is TRBD2 (5 bases). Germline V lookup: CDR1 SGHTA, CDR2 FQGNSA. V was trimmed by 4 bases and J by 4 bases, leaving 13 bases between them. CDR3 length: 14 residues.

CDR3 amino acids: CASRSGGTNSGNTIYF. The CDR3 DNA reads as TGTGCCAGCAGGTCGGGGGGGACCAACTCTGGAAACACCATATATTTT. The gene calls are TRBV7-9 and TRBJ1-3; TRBD1 is a possible D gene (5 bases). Germline assignment: CDR1 SEHNR and CDR2 FQNEAQ (reference sequence). The CDR3 has 16 amino acids. V was trimmed by 6 bases and J by 0 bases, leaving 15 bases between them.

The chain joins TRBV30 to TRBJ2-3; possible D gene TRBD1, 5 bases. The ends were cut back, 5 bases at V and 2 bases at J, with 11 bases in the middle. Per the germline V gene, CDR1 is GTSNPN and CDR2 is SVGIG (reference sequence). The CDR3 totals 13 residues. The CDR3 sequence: CAWDRLSTDTQYF. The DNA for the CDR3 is TGTGCCTGGGACAGATTGTCCACAGATACGCAGTATTTT.

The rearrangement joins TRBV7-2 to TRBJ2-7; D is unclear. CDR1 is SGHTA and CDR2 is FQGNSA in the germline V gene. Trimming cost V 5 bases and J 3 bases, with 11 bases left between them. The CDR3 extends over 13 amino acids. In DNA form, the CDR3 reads TGTGCCAGCAGCCCAGTTCGCGGCTACGAGCAGTACTTC. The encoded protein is CASSPVRGYEQYF.

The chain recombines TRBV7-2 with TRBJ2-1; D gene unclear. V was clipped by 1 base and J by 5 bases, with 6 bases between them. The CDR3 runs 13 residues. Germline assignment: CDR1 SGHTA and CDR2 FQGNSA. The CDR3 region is CASSLGADNEQFF. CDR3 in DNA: TGTGCCAGCAGCTTAGGAGCTGACAATGAGCAGTTCTTC.

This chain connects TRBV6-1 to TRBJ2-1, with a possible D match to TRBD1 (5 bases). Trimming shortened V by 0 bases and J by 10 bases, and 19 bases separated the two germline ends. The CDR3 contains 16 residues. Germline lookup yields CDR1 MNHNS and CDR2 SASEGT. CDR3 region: CASSEAQSGAEIEQFF. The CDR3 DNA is TGTGCCAGCAGTGAAGCCCAGAGTGGGGCTGAAATCGAGCAGTTCTTC.

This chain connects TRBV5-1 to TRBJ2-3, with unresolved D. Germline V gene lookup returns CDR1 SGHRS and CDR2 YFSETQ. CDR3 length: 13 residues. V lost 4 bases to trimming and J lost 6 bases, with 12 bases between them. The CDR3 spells CASSNNMRDTQYF. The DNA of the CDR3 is TGCGCCAGCAGCAACAACATGCGCGATACGCAGTATTTT.

For the CDR3, the DNA is TGTGCCAGCACCGTAAATCCCGGACTAGCGGGATTTGACGAGCAGTACTTC. Amino acid sequence: CASTVNPGLAGFDEQYF. The V call is TRBV7-2, the J call TRBJ2-7; 12 bases match TRBD2. J lost 5 bases, V lost 7 bases, and 15 bases had no gene match. Germline values: CDR1 SGHTA, CDR2 FQGNSA. The CDR3 covers 17 residues.

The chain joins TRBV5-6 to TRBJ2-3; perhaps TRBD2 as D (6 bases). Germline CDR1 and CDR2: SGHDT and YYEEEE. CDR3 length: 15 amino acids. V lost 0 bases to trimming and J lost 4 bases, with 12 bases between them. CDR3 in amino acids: CASSLGPRGADTQYF. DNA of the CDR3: TGTGCCAGCAGCTTGGGACCGCGGGGCGCAGATACGCAGTATTTT.

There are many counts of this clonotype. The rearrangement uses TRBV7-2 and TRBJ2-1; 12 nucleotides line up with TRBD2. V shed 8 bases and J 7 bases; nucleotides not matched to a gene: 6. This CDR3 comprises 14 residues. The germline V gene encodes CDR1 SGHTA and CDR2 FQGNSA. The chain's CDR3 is CASGLAGGVNEQFF. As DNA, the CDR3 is TGTGCCAGCGGCCTAGCGGGGGGGGTAAATGAGCAGTTCTTC.

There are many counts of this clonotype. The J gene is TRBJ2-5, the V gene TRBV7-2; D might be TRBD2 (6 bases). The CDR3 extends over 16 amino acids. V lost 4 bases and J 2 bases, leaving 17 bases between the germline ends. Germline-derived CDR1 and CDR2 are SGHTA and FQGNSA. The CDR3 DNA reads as TGTGCCAGCAGCTCTGCTAGCGAGGACCCTCAAGAGACCCAGTACTTC. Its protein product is CASSSASEDPQETQYF.

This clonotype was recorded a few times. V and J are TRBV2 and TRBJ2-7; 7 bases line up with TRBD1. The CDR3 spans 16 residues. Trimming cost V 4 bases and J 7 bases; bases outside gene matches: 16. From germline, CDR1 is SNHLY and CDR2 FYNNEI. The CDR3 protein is CASSGLGTDTPWEQYF. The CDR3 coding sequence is TGTGCCAGCAGTGGACTTGGGACAGACACGCCTTGGGAGCAGTACTTC.

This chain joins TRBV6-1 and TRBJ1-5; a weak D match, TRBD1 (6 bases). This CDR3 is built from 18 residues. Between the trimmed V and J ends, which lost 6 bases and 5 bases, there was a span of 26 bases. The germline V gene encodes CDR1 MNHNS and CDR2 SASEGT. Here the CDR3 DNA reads TGTGCCAGCAGCGGAAGCGTTGGTAGGGGGGTAGTGGATCAGCCCCAGCATTTT. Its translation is CASSGSVGRGVVDQPQHF.

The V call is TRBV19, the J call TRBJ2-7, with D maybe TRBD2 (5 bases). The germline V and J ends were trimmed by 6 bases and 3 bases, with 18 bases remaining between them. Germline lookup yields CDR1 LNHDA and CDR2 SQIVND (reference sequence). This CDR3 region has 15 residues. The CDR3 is CASRPRGSQRYEQYF. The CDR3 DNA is TGTGCCAGTAGACCCCGGGGAAGCCAACGCTACGAGCAGTACTTC.

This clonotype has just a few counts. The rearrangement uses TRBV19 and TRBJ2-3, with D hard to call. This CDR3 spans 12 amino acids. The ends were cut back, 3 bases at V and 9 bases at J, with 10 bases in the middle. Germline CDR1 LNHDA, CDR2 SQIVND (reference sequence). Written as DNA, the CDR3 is TGTGCCAGTAGTATTTATGGAAACACGCAGTATTTT. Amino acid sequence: CASSIYGNTQYF.

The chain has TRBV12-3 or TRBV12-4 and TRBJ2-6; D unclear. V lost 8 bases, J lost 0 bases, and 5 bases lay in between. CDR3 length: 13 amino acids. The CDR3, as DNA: TGTGCCAGCGGGTTCTCTGGGGCCAACGTCCTGACTTTC. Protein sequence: CASGFSGANVLTF.

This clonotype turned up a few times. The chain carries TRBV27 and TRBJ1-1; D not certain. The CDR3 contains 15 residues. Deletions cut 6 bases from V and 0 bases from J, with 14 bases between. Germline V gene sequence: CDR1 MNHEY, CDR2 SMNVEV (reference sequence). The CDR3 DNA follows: TGTGCCAGCAGACGGGGTCCTATGATGAACACTGAAGCTTTCTTT. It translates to CASRRGPMMNTEAFF.

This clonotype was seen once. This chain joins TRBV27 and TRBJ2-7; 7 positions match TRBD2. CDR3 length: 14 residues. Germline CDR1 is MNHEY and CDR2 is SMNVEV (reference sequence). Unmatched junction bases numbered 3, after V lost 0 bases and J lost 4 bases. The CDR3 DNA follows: TGTGCCAGCAGTTTATCGGCTAGCGGATACGAGCAGTACTTC. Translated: CASSLSASGYEQYF.

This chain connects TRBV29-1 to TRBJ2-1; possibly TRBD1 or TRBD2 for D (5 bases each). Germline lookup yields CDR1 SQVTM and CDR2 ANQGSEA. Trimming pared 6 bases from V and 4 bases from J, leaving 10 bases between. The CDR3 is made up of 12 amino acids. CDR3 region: CSVGDGYNEQFF. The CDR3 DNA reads TGCAGCGTGGGGGACGGGTACAATGAGCAGTTCTTC.

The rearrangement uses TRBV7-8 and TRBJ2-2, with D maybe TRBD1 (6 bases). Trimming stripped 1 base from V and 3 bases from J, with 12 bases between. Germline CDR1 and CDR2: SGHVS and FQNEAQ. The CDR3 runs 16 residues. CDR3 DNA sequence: TGTGCCAGCAGCTTAGTCCTACAGGGATACACCGGGGAGCTGTTTTTT. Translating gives CASSLVLQGYTGELFF. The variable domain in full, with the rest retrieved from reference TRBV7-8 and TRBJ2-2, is GAGVSQSPRYKVAKRGQDVALRCDPISGHVSLFWYQQALGQGPEFLTYFQNEAQLDKSGLPSDRFFAERPEGSVSTLKIQRTQQEDSAVYLCASSLVLQGYTGELFFGEGSRLTVL.

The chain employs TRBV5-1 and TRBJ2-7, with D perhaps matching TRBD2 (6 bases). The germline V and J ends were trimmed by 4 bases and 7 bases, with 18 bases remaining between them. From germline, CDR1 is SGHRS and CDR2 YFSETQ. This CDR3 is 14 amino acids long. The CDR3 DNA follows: TGCGCCAGCAGCGTTAACGGGGGAATGGGGGAGCAGTACTTC. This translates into CASSVNGGMGEQYF.

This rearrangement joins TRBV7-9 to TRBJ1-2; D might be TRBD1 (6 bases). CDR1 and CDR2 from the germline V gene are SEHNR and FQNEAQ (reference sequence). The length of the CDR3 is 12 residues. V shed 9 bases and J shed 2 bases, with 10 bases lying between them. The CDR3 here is CASGDTNYGYTF. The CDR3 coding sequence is TGTGCCAGTGGGGACACAAACTATGGCTACACCTTC. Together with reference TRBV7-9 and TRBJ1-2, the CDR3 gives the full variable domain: DTGVSQNPRHKITKRGQNVTFRCDPISEHNRLYWYRQTLGQGPEFLTYFQNEAQLEKSRLLSDRFSAERPKGSFSTLEIQRTEQGDSAMYLCASGDTNYGYTFGSGTRLTVV.

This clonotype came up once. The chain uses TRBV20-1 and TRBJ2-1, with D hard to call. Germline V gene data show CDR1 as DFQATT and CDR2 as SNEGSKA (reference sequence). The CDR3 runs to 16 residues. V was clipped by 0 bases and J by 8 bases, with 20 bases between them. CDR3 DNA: TGCAGTGCTAGAGATCCTAATAGTCTCTTAACCGATGAGCAGTTCTTC. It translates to CSARDPNSLLTDEQFF.

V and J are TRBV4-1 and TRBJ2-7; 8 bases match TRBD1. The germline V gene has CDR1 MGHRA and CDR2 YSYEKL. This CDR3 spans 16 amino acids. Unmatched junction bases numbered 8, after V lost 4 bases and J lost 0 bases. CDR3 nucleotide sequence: TGCGCCAGCAGCCGCGGACAGGGAGTTTCCTCCTACGAGCAGTACTTC. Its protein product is CASSRGQGVSSYEQYF.

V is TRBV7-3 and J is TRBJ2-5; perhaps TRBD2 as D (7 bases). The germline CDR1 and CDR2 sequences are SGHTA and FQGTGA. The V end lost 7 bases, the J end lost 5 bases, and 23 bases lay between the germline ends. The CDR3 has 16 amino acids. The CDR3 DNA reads TGTGCCAGCACCACCGGGGGCGGGGGCAAGGTCGAGACCCAGTACTTC. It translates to CASTTGGGGKVETQYF.